This is a list of T cell receptor beta chains from one sample in a study of blood T cell repertoires in COVID-19. The protocol was immunoSEQ multiplex PCR, while the TCRdb copy is restricted to in-frame clones and leaves out a portion. The sample records about 180,000 clones, 87% being singletons. Sample: PBMCs or T cells enriched from blood (not recorded which). The receptors shown here come from a woman in her fifties or sixties who had recovered from COVID-19. CDR3s include the opening cysteine and the closing phenylalanine or tryptophan. The D gene is left open where the match is weak. The size of a clone is reported for some rows only, either as once, few or many, or as a class for expanded clones.

v_call: TRBV7-9; j_call: TRBJ2-3; clone_size: NA; d_call: TRBD2; cdr3_aa: CASSLGSWNGGRGTDTQYF; cdr3_nt: TGTGCCAGCAGCTTAGGGTCTTGGAATGGCGGGAGAGGAACAGATACGCAGTATTTT
v_call: TRBV20-1; j_call: TRBJ2-1; clone_size: NA; d_call: TRBD1; cdr3_aa: CSASRGGIGNEQFF; cdr3_nt: TGCAGTGCTAGTCGAGGGGGCATTGGTAATGAGCAGTTCTTC
v_call: TRBV5-4; j_call: TRBJ2-2; clone_size: NA; d_call: TRBD2; cdr3_aa: CASSAAQGGAGELFF; cdr3_nt: TGTGCCAGCAGCGCGGCCCAGGGAGGGGCCGGGGAGCTGTTTTTT
v_call: TRBV5-1; j_call: TRBJ1-2; clone_size: NA; d_call: TRBD1; cdr3_aa: CASSFATGGSGYGYTF; cdr3_nt: TGCGCCAGCAGCTTCGCAACAGGGGGCTCGGGCTATGGCTACACCTTC
v_call: TRBV25-1; j_call: TRBJ1-1; clone_size: NA; d_call: NA; cdr3_aa: CASRGGATEAFF; cdr3_nt: TGTGCCAGCAGAGGTGGGGCGACTGAAGCTTTCTTT
v_call: TRBV9; j_call: TRBJ1-1; clone_size: NA; d_call: NA; cdr3_aa: CASSVGQVNTEAFF; cdr3_nt: TGTGCCAGCAGCGTAGGTCAGGTGAACACTGAAGCTTTCTTT
v_call: TRBV19; j_call: TRBJ2-7; clone_size: NA; d_call: TRBD1; cdr3_aa: CASSLDRDTYEQYF; cdr3_nt: TGTGCCAGTAGCTTGGACAGGGATACGTACGAGCAGTACTTC
v_call: TRBV5-5; j_call: TRBJ2-3; clone_size: NA; d_call: TRBD2; cdr3_aa: CASSLAFLAGGPGDTQYF; cdr3_nt: TGTGCCAGCAGCTTGGCCTTCCTAGCGGGAGGGCCGGGGGATACGCAGTATTTT
v_call: TRBV27; j_call: TRBJ2-5; clone_size: NA; d_call: NA; cdr3_aa: CASSVRAIQETQYF; cdr3_nt: TGTGCCAGCAGTGTTAGAGCAATCCAAGAGACCCAGTACTTC
v_call: TRBV9; j_call: TRBJ1-4; clone_size: NA; d_call: TRBD1; cdr3_aa: CASSASGGREKLFF; cdr3_nt: TGTGCCAGCAGCGCCTCAGGGGGCAGGGAAAAACTGTTTTTT
v_call: TRBV27; j_call: TRBJ1-2; clone_size: once; d_call: TRBD1; cdr3_aa: CASSSGQGKYGYTF; cdr3_nt: TGTGCCAGCAGTTCGGGACAGGGAAAATATGGCTACACCTTC
v_call: TRBV19; j_call: TRBJ1-5; clone_size: NA; d_call: NA; cdr3_aa: CASSRTGSSNQPQHF; cdr3_nt: TGTGCCAGTAGTAGAACAGGGTCTAGCAATCAGCCCCAGCATTTT
v_call: TRBV19; j_call: TRBJ1-3; clone_size: NA; d_call: TRBD1; cdr3_aa: CASTLGQPSSGNTIYF; cdr3_nt: TGTGCGTCTACCCTGGGACAGCCATCCTCTGGAAACACCATATATTTT
v_call: TRBV18; j_call: TRBJ2-1; clone_size: NA; d_call: TRBD2; cdr3_aa: CASSPGTSGSWYNEQFF; cdr3_nt: TGTGCCAGCTCACCTGGGACTAGCGGGAGTTGGTACAATGAGCAGTTCTTC
v_call: TRBV19; j_call: TRBJ1-5; clone_size: NA; d_call: NA; cdr3_aa: CASSTMKGGQPQHF; cdr3_nt: TGTGCCAGTAGTACTATGAAAGGAGGTCAGCCCCAGCATTTT
v_call: TRBV19; j_call: TRBJ2-7; clone_size: NA; d_call: TRBD1; cdr3_aa: CASRKMTGHYEQYF; cdr3_nt: TGTGCCAGTAGGAAGATGACAGGGCACTACGAGCAGTACTTC
v_call: TRBV9; j_call: TRBJ1-3; clone_size: few; d_call: NA; cdr3_aa: CASSPRTVLSGNTIYF; cdr3_nt: TGTGCCAGCAGCCCACGGACAGTTCTCTCTGGAAACACCATATATTTT
v_call: TRBV6-5; j_call: TRBJ2-7; clone_size: NA; d_call: TRBD1; cdr3_aa: CASSQGVSYEQYF; cdr3_nt: TGTGCCAGCTCACAGGGGGTCTCCTACGAGCAGTACTTC
v_call: TRBV6-5; j_call: TRBJ1-1; clone_size: NA; d_call: TRBD1; cdr3_aa: CASSYDFGRGTTEAFF; cdr3_nt: TGTGCCAGCAGTTACGATTTTGGCAGGGGGACAACTGAAGCTTTCTTT
v_call: TRBV18; j_call: TRBJ2-3; clone_size: NA; d_call: TRBD2; cdr3_aa: CASSPKREQATQYF; cdr3_nt: TGTGCCAGCTCTCCCAAGCGGGAGCAGGCGACGCAGTATTTT
v_call: TRBV19; j_call: TRBJ2-1; clone_size: NA; d_call: NA; cdr3_aa: CASSIDLREPFF; cdr3_nt: TGTGCCAGTAGTATAGATCTACGGGAACCGTTCTTC
v_call: TRBV21-1; j_call: TRBJ2-7; clone_size: NA; d_call: NA; cdr3_aa: CASHPGLAGERDYEQYF; cdr3_nt: TGTGCCAGTCACCCGGGACTAGCGGGAGAAAGGGACTACGAGCAGTACTTC
v_call: TRBV21-1; j_call: TRBJ1-1; clone_size: NA; d_call: NA; cdr3_aa: CASSSRNTEAFF; cdr3_nt: TGTGCCAGCAGCTCCAGGAACACTGAAGCTTTCTTT
v_call: TRBV7-9; j_call: TRBJ1-1; clone_size: NA; d_call: NA; cdr3_aa: CASSPSGVGVYTEAFF; cdr3_nt: TGTGCCAGCAGCCCGTCAGGGGTGGGGGTGTACACTGAAGCTTTCTTT
v_call: TRBV4-2; j_call: TRBJ2-3; clone_size: NA; d_call: NA; cdr3_aa: CASSQRVPSDTSTDTQYF; cdr3_nt: TGTGCCAGCAGCCAAAGGGTGCCGTCGGACACTAGCACAGATACGCAGTATTTT
v_call: TRBV19; j_call: TRBJ2-5; clone_size: NA; d_call: TRBD1; cdr3_aa: CASSTPGQGANYEQTQYF; cdr3_nt: TGTGCCAGTAGTACACCGGGACAGGGGGCGAACTACGAACAGACCCAGTACTTC
v_call: TRBV24-1; j_call: TRBJ2-2; clone_size: once; d_call: TRBD1; cdr3_aa: CATSDSGTGNTGELFF; cdr3_nt: TGTGCCACCAGTGATTCCGGGACAGGGAACACCGGGGAGCTGTTTTTT
v_call: TRBV27; j_call: TRBJ1-2; clone_size: NA; d_call: TRBD1; cdr3_aa: CASSPGQGPYYGYTF; cdr3_nt: TGTGCCAGCAGCCCGGGACAGGGACCATACTATGGCTACACCTTC
v_call: TRBV2; j_call: TRBJ2-5; clone_size: NA; d_call: NA; cdr3_aa: CASSALTQQETQYF; cdr3_nt: TGTGCCAGCAGTGCCCTGACACAACAAGAGACCCAGTACTTC
v_call: TRBV6-2/TRBV6-3; j_call: TRBJ1-3; clone_size: NA; d_call: TRBD1; cdr3_aa: CASSLTGNRGNTIYF; cdr3_nt: TGTGCCAGCAGTTTGACAGGGAATCGTGGAAACACCATATATTTT
v_call: TRBV10-3; j_call: TRBJ1-5; clone_size: NA; d_call: NA; cdr3_aa: CAISEGGAGQPQHF; cdr3_nt: TGTGCCATCAGTGAGGGAGGGGCAGGTCAGCCCCAGCATTTT
v_call: TRBV24-1; j_call: TRBJ2-3; clone_size: NA; d_call: NA; cdr3_aa: CATSDWTQQDTQYF; cdr3_nt: TGTGCCACCAGTGATTGGACACAGCAAGATACGCAGTATTTT
v_call: TRBV11-3; j_call: TRBJ2-4; clone_size: NA; d_call: TRBD1; cdr3_aa: CASSAGQGANIQYF; cdr3_nt: TGTGCCAGCAGCGCGGGACAGGGGGCAAACATTCAGTACTTC
v_call: TRBV25-1; j_call: TRBJ2-5; clone_size: NA; d_call: NA; cdr3_aa: CASTEFGGAGLETQYF; cdr3_nt: TGTGCCAGCACCGAATTCGGAGGGGCAGGTCTGGAGACCCAGTACTTC
v_call: TRBV7-9; j_call: TRBJ2-7; clone_size: NA; d_call: TRBD1; cdr3_aa: CASSRRDRSYEQYF; cdr3_nt: TGTGCCAGCAGCCGCCGGGACAGGTCCTACGAGCAGTACTTC
v_call: TRBV11-2; j_call: TRBJ2-1; clone_size: NA; d_call: TRBD1; cdr3_aa: CASSFDRGGQFF; cdr3_nt: TGTGCCAGCAGCTTTGACAGGGGAGGGCAGTTCTTC
v_call: TRBV29-1; j_call: TRBJ1-1; clone_size: many; d_call: NA; cdr3_aa: CSTFSGTHEAFF; cdr3_nt: TGCAGCACCTTCTCCGGGACACACGAAGCTTTCTTT
v_call: TRBV24-1; j_call: TRBJ1-5; clone_size: NA; d_call: TRBD1; cdr3_aa: CATSDSGTGQTSSNQPQHF; cdr3_nt: TGTGCCACCAGTGATTCCGGGACAGGACAAACCTCTAGCAATCAGCCCCAGCATTTT
v_call: TRBV7-2; j_call: TRBJ2-1; clone_size: NA; d_call: NA; cdr3_aa: CASSPLLGRGRNEQFF; cdr3_nt: TGTGCCAGCAGCCCGCTCCTGGGCAGGGGAAGGAATGAGCAGTTCTTC
v_call: TRBV2; j_call: TRBJ1-6; clone_size: NA; d_call: TRBD1; cdr3_aa: CASSPRTGDSPLHF; cdr3_nt: TGTGCCAGCAGTCCTAGGACAGGGGATTCACCCCTCCACTTT
v_call: TRBV27; j_call: TRBJ2-7; clone_size: NA; d_call: NA; cdr3_aa: CASRTVREPYEQYF; cdr3_nt: TGTGCCAGTCGTACTGTAAGGGAGCCCTACGAGCAGTACTTC
v_call: TRBV28; j_call: TRBJ2-1; clone_size: NA; d_call: TRBD1; cdr3_aa: CASPPSGQGGNEQFF; cdr3_nt: TGTGCCAGCCCTCCTTCAGGACAGGGCGGCAATGAGCAGTTCTTC
v_call: TRBV14; j_call: TRBJ2-1; clone_size: NA; d_call: TRBD2; cdr3_aa: CASSRLGLAGDNEQFF; cdr3_nt: TGTGCCAGCAGCAGACTGGGACTAGCGGGGGACAATGAGCAGTTCTTC